This TCR beta chain was recorded in a study of CD8 T cells in Susac syndrome (dated by TCRdb to between 2018 and 2021). Looking at the study overall: Whether CD8+ T cell activation and differentiation in Susac syndrome was antigen driven was tested using repertoire sequencing.

From V the trimming removes 2 bases and from J it removes 5 bases, while the gene matches leave 13 bases of the junction unaccounted for. Inclusive of the bounding cysteine and phenylalanine, the CDR3 is 17 residues long. Of the read, only the CDR3 DNA is kept; its 51 bases are in frame from base 1. According to the germline V gene, CDR1 reads MDHEN and CDR2 reads SYDVKM. Peripheral blood CD8+ and CD4+ T cells from healthy donors, Susac syndrome patients and multiple sclerosis patients were profiled using high-throughput TCR beta sequencing. Healthy donors were age- and sex-matched controls. Bulk CD8+ and CD4+ T cells were purified by magnetic negative isolation, whereas CD8+ TEMRA cells were enriched by FACS. Blood was drawn into EDTA tubes, processed within 24 hours, and PBMCs were isolated by density gradient centrifugation. PBMCs destined for TCR sequencing were cryopreserved in liquid nitrogen and later thawed in a 37 °C water bath. The sorted or isolated CD4+, CD8+ and CD8+ TEMRA cells had a purity of 90% or higher.

Points on this clonotype: Its antigen specificity is not known. No per-base quality is available; no much larger clone lies one base away.

RNA was extracted using the RNeasy kit, and about 0.5 to 1 ug of the RNA was reverse transcribed with random hexamers. The immunoSEQ multiplex PCR assay, covering 54 Vbeta and 13 Jbeta segments, was used to amplify TCR beta CDR3 regions. PCR amplification bias was corrected by using a synthetic template baseline for primer optimization and computational correction. Regarding the original processing steps: Only productive sequences were kept, with reads annotated to V, D and J genes according to IMGT and analyzed in immunoSEQ Analyzer. Clonality was computed as one minus Shannon entropy normalized by log2 of the number of productive unique sequences. Public and private clones were assessed among the 100 most prevalent clones of each patient and control. Clones were defined as Susac-specific if absent from the healthy and MS cohorts, from 1052 published viral clones and from other ImmuneACCESS disease sequences. The public reads were reprocessed in TCRdb via fastp at Q25 and MiXCR, keeping in-frame beta chains. Under each unique CDR3 protein, matching rows form one entry showing the most common genes and DNA. TCRdb, not the authors, supplied the V and J calls. The sample table contains 110,000 or so distinct CDR3 sequences; only one count was recorded for around 90% of them. The ten largest account for about 0.14% of the sample.

Paper-wide results and their limitations: The TCR sequencing and HLA analysis was acknowledged to have included a relatively small number of individuals.

The source is a human donor in good health. The sequenced sample consisted of CD4+ T cells from PBMCs. This chain is built from TRBV28 and TRBJ1-1; 8 junctional bases match TRBD1. The CDR3 protein sequence reads: CASSLMGQGAFRTEAFF. The DNA is as follows: TGTGCCAGCAGTTTAATGGGGCAGGGGGCGTTTCGGACTGAAGCTTTCTTT.